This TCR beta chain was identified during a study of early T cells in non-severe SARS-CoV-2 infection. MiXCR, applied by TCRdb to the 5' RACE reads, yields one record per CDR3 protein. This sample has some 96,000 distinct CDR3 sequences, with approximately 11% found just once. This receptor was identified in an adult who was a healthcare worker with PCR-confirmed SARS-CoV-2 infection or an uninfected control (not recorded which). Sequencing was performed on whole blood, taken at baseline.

CDR3 nucleotides: TGTGCCAGCAGCCCGGACAGGGGCGTCTATGGCTACACCTTC. Protein: CASSPDRGVYGYTF. V usage is TRBV7-2 and J usage is TRBJ1-2; TRBD1 agrees at 9 bases. The CDR3 is 14 residues long. V lost 5 bases and J lost 4; bases outside the gene matches: 5. Germline CDR1 reads SGHTA; CDR2 reads FQGNSA.